This T cell receptor (beta chain) was sequenced during a study of T-cell reconstitution after alpha-beta-depleted transplantation in children. This clonotype has more than one count but fewer than ten. The CDR3 has 14 amino acids. The V and J ends lost 4 bases and 1 base respectively, with 9 bases between them. Unique molecular identifiers were used in preparing the TCRbeta library. TCRdb re-analysed the PCR reads in MiXCR, keeping a single row per CDR3 protein. The data contain about 540,000 distinct CDR3 sequences, about 16% of them singletons. The sequencing used PBMCs from the stem cell graft donor, collected from the stem cell graft. V gene TRBV12-3 or TRBV12-4 combines with J gene TRBJ2-3, with D hard to call. This TCR was recovered from a human donor who donated a stem cell graft to a child with acute lymphoblastic leukemia. The DNA of the CDR3 is TGTGCCAGCAGTTACCACGGAGGCACAGATACGCAGTATTTT. Its protein is CASSYHGGTDTQYF.